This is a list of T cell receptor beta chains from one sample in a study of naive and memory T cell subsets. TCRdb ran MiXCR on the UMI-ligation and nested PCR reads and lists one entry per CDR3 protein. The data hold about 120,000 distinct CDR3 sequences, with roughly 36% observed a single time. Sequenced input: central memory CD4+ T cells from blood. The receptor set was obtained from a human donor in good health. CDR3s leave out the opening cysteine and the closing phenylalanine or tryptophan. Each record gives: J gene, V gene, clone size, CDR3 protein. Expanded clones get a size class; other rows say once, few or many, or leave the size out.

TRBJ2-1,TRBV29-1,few,SVEVRGQALYEQF
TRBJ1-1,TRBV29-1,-,SVGAEGFTEAF
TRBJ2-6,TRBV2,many,ASSESGYNVLT
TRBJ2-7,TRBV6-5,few,ASSQGLADSYEQY
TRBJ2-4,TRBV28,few,ASSPTPGGGSKNIQY
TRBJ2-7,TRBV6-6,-,ASETSGIEQY
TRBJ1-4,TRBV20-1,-,SARPGAPGKLF
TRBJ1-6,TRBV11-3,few,ASSLDAGRIHPSEDSPLH
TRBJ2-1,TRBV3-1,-,ASSLGQSYNEQF
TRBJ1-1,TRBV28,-,ASSLEVRAFEAF
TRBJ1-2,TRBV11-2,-,ASSLVRPGPKRGYT
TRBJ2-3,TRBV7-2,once,ASSLVFGTRTDTQY
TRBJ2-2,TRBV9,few,ASGETANTGELF
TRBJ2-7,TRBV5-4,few,ASSFREGSYEQY
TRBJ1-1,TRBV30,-,AWSTENTEAF
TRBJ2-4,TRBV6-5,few,ASTPGQGRAKNIQY
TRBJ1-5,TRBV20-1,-,SARNNQDRGQPQH
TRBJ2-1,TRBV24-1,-,ATSDSSGTSGRLGVGQF
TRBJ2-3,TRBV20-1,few,SAPFPPGTDTQY
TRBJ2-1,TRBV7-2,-,ASSLRQEYNEQF
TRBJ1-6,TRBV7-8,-,ASSAQSGGNYNSPLH
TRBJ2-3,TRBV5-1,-,ASARDGGTDTQY
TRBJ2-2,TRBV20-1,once,SARHDTGELF